This T cell receptor (beta chain) was profiled in a study of shared clonotypes between healthy human individuals. Study context: CD4 naive cells filled three plates per donor, CD4 memory three, CD8 naive two and CD8 memory one.

Methods used by the authors: ImmunoSEQ only sent back junction sequences with no quality scores, so filtering was done differently. Repertoires were generated with immunoSEQ multiplex PCR, while TCRdb's copy carries only in-frame clones and drops some. V and J calls and clone size are as listed in that table; D and trimming were resolved from the DNA. The sample lists over a million clones; roughly 70% were seen once. J lost 5 bases, V lost 4 bases, and 10 bases had no gene match. The CDR3 is 15 amino acids. CDR1 and CDR2 from the germline V gene are SGHRS and YFSETQ. Donors had no recently reported acute infections or vaccinations and were HIV-negative. Every contributor of samples was a Caucasian grown-up residing in Nashville, Tennessee.

This sequence joins TRBV5-1 and TRBJ1-1; TRBD1 matches 8 bases. Specimen: memory CD4+ T cells sorted from blood. Subset meaning: CD45RA-negative fraction. The sequence was collected from a man younger than 30 in good health. The CDR3 DNA is TGCGCCAGCAGCCCAGGACAGGGAGAGGGGACTGAAGCTTTCTTT. Amino acids: CASSPGQGEGTEAFF.